This T cell receptor beta chain was documented in a study of technical replicates of blood from a few donors. This clone was seen a single time. Germline-derived CDR1 and CDR2 are PRHDT and FYEKMQ (reference sequence). V trimming: 3 bases; J trimming: 3 bases; junction bases outside the gene matches: 2. The CDR3 loop spans 14 amino acids. Data came from immunoSEQ multiplex PCR; TCRdb stores just in-frame clones and leaves some out. The table has about 59,000 clones, approximately 86% seen once. V is TRBV13 and J is TRBJ2-3; 8 bases fit TRBD2. The source material was PBMCs. This receptor was taken from a human donor in good health. Some clones in this sample may be carry-over from other donors' samples. The CDR3 loop reads CASSFSGGTDTQYF. In DNA, the CDR3 is TGTGCCAGCAGCTTCAGCGGGGGTACAGATACGCAGTATTTT. The whole variable domain, filled in from reference TRBV13 and TRBJ2-3, reads AAGVIQSPRHLIKEKRETATLKCYPIPRHDTVYWYQQGPGQDPQFLISFYEKMQSDKGSIPDRFSAQQFSDYHSELNMSSLELGDSALYFCASSFSGGTDTQYFGPGTRLTVL.